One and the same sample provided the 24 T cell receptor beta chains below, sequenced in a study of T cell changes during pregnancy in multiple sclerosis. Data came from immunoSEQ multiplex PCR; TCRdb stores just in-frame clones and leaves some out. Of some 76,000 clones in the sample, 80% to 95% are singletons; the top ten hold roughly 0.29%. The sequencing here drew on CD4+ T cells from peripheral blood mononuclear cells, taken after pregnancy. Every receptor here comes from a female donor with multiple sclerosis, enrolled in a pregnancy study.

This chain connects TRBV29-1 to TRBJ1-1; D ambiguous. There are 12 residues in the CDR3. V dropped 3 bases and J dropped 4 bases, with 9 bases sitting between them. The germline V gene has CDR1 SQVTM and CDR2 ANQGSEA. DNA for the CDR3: TGCAGCGTTGAGGAGGGCGTCACTGAAGCTTTCTTT. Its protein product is CSVEEGVTEAFF.

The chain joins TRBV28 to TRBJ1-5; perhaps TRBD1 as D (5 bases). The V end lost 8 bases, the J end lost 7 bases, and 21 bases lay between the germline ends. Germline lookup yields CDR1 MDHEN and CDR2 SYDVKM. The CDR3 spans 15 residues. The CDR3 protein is CASYPVGWGDQPQHF. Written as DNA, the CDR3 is TGTGCCAGCTACCCAGTTGGATGGGGGGACCAGCCCCAGCATTTT.

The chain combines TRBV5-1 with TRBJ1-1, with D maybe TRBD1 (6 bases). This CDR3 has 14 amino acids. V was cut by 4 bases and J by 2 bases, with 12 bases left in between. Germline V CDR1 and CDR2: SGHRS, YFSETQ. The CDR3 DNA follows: TGCGCCAGCAGCATCTACAGGGAAAACACTGAAGCTTTCTTT. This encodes CASSIYRENTEAFF.

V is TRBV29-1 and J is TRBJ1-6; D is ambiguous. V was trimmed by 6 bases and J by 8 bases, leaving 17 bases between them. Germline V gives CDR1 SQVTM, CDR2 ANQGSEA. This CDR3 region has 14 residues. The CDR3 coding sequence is TGCAGCGTGGCCGTGGTGGCAGAGGATTCACCCCTCCACTTT. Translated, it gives CSVAVVAEDSPLHF.

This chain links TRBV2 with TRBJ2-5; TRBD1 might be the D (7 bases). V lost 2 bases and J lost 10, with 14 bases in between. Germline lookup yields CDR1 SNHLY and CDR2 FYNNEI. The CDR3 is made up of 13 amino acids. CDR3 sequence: CASSELTGRIQYF. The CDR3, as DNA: TGTGCCAGCAGTGAACTGACAGGGAGGATCCAGTACTTC.

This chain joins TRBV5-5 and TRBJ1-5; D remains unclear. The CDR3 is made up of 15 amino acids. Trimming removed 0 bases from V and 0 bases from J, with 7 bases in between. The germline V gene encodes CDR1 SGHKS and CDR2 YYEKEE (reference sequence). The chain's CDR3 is CASSLVAASNQPQHF. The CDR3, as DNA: TGTGCCAGCAGCTTGGTGGCCGCTAGCAATCAGCCCCAGCATTTT.

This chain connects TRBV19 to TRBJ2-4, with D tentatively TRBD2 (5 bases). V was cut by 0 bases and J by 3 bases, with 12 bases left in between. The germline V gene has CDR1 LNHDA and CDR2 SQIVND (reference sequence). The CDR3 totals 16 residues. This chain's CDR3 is CASSIDRSGGKNIQYF. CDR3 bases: TGTGCCAGTAGTATAGATCGGTCCGGAGGCAAAAACATTCAGTACTTC.

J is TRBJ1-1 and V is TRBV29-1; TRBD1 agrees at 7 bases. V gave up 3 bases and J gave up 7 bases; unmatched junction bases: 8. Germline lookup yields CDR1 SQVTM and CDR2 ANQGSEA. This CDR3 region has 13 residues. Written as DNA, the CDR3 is TGCAGCGTTGATCCCACGGGGACAGATGAAGCTTTCTTT. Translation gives CSVDPTGTDEAFF.

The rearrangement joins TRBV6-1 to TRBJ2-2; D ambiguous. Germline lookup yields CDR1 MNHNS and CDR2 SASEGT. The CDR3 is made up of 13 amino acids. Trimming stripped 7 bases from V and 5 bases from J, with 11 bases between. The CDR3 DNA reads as TGTGCCAGCACAAGCCCCTTAACCGGGGAGCTGTTTTTT. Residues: CASTSPLTGELFF.

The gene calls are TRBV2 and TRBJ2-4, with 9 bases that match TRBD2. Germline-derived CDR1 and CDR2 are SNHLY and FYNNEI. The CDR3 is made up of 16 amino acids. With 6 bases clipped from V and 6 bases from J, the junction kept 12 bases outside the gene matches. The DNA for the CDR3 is TGTGCCAGCAGGATTAGCGGGGGCTCCTGGGGAAACATTCAGTACTTC. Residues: CASRISGGSWGNIQYF.

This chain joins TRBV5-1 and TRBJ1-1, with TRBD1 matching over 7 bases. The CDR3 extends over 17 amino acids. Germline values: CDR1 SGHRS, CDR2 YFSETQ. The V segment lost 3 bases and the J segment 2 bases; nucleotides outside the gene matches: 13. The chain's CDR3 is CASSSTTGLPPNTEAFF. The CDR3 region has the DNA TGCGCCAGCAGCTCTACGACAGGGCTCCCCCCTAACACTGAAGCTTTCTTT.

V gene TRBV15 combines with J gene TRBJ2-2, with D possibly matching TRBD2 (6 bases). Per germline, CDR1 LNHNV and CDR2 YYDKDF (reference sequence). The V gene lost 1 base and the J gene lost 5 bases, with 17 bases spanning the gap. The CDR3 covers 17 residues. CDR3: CATSRGYQGGGTGELFF. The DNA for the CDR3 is TGTGCCACCAGCAGAGGTTATCAGGGAGGAGGGACCGGGGAGCTGTTTTTT.

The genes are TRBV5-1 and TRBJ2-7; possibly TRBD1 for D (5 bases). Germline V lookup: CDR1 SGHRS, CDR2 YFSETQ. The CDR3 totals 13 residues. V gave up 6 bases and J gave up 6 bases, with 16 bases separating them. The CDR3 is CASTQVGGAEQYF. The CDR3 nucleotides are TGCGCCAGCACCCAGGTGGGTGGGGCCGAGCAGTACTTC. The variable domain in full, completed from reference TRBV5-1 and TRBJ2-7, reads KAGVTQTPRYLIKTRGQQVTLSCSPISGHRSVSWYQQTPGQGLQFLFEYFSETQRNKGNFPGRFSGRQFSNSRSEMNVSTLELGDSALYLCASTQVGGAEQYFGPGTRLTVT.

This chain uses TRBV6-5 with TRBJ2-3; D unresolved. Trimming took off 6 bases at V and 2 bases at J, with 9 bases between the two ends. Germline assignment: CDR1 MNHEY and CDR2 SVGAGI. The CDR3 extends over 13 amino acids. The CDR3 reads CASRRLTTDTQYF. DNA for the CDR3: TGTGCCAGCAGACGACTCACCACAGATACGCAGTATTTT.

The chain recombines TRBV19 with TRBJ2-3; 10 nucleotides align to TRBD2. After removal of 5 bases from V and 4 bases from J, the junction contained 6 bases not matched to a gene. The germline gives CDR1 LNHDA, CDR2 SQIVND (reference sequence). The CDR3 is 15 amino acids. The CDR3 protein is CASSVRTSGADTQYF. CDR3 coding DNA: TGTGCCAGTAGTGTTAGGACTAGCGGCGCAGATACGCAGTATTTT. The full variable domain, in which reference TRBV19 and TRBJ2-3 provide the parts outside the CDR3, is DGGITQSPKYLFRKEGQNVTLSCEQNLNHDAMYWYRQDPGQGLRLIYYSQIVNDFQKGDIAEGYSVSREKKESFPLTVTSAQKNPTAFYLCASSVRTSGADTQYFGPGTRLTVL.

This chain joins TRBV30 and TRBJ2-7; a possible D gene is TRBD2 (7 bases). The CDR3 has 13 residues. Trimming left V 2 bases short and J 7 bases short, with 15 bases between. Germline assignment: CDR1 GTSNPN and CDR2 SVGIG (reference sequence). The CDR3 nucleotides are TGTGCCTGGAGTATGGGGGGGGCGGGAGAGCAGTACTTC. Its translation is CAWSMGGAGEQYF.

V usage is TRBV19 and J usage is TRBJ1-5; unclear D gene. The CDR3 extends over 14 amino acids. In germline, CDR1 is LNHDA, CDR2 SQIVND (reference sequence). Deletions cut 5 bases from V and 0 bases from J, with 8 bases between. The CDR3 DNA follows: TGTGCCAGTAGTGAGTCCAATAGCAATCAGCCCCAGCATTTT. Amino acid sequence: CASSESNSNQPQHF.

The CDR3 here is CASSATTGIYGYTF. The CDR3 DNA follows: TGTGCCAGCAGCGCTACAACAGGGATTTATGGCTACACCTTC. The gene calls are TRBV9 and TRBJ1-2, with a weak D call TRBD1 (6 bases). Trimming removed 3 bases at V and 5 bases at J, with 14 bases between. CDR3 length: 14 amino acids. Germline-derived CDR1 and CDR2 are SGDLS and YYNGEE.

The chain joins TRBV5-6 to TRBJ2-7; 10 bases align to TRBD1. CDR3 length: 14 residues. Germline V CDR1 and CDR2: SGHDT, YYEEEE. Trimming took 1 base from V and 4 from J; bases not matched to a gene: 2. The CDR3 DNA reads TGTGCCAGCAGCTTGCCGGGACAGGGGTACGAGCAGTACTTC. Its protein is CASSLPGQGYEQYF.

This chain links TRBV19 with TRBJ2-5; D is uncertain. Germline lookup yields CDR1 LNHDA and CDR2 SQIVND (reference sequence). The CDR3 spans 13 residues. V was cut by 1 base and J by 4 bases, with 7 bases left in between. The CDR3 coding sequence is TGTGCCAGTAGTATAGCAGCGCGAGAGACCCAGTACTTC. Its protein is CASSIAARETQYF.

The CDR3 DNA reads TGTGCCAGCAGTGAGGACCAGGGCGAACATCAGCCCCAGCATTTT. Encoded protein: CASSEDQGEHQPQHF. The gene calls are TRBV6-1 and TRBJ1-5; D is perhaps TRBD1 (5 bases). Trimming cost V 3 bases and J 5 bases, with 14 bases left between them. Looked up from germline, CDR1 is MNHNS and CDR2 is SASEGT. The CDR3 contains 15 residues.

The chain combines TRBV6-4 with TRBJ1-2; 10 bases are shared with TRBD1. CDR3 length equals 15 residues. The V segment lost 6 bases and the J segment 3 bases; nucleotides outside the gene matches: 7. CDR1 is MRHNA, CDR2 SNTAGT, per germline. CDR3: CASSPTGGADYGYTF. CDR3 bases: TGTGCCAGCAGCCCGACAGGGGGCGCGGACTATGGCTACACCTTC.

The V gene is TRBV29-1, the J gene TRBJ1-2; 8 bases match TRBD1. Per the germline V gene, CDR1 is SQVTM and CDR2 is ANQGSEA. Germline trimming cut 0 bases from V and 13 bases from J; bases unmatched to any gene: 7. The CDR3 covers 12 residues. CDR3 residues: CSVEDARGPGTF. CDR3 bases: TGCAGCGTTGAAGATGCCAGGGGGCCGGGCACCTTC.

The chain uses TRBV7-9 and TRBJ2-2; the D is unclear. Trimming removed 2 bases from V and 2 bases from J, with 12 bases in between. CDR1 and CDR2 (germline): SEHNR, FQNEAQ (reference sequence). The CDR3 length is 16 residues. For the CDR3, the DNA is TGTGCCAGCAGCTTAAACGCGGCGGCAAACACCGGGGAGCTGTTTTTT. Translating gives CASSLNAAANTGELFF.